What follows are 21 T cell receptor beta chains derived from one specimen sequenced in a study of cytomegalovirus exposure and HLA in healthy donors. Here immunoSEQ multiplex PCR was the method, and the copy in TCRdb shows in-frame clones only, minus some. This repertoire shows 140,000 to 150,000 clones, 87% found once; its top ten account for 4.5%. Source material: PBMCs. These receptors all come from a man between 18 and 29 years old in good health and CMV-seropositive.

In its sample, this clone was seen once. This chain links TRBV5-5 with TRBJ1-2, with D unclear. With 2 bases removed from V and 8 bases from J, the gap between germline ends came to 13 bases. The CDR3 covers 13 residues. From germline, CDR1 is SGHKS and CDR2 YYEKEE (reference sequence). DNA of the CDR3: TGTGCCAGCAGCTTAGAGTGGGCCGGCGGCTACACCTTC. Protein: CASSLEWAGGYTF.

This clone was counted a single time. The rearrangement joins TRBV7-3 to TRBJ2-1; 9 positions agree with TRBD2. This CDR3 has 16 amino acids. V lost 0 bases to trimming and J lost 4 bases; unmatched junction nucleotides: 4. In germline, CDR1 is SGHTA, CDR2 FQGTGA. The CDR3 sequence: CASSLTGAGGYNEQFF. In DNA, the CDR3 is TGTGCCAGCAGCTTAACGGGAGCGGGGGGATACAATGAGCAGTTCTTC.

CDR3 in DNA: TGTGCCAGCAGTCAGGGGGTCTATGGCTACACCTTC. Amino acids: CASSQGVYGYTF. The rearrangement joins TRBV6-1 to TRBJ1-2, with 7 bases aligning to TRBD1. CDR3 length: 12 amino acids. The V gene's germline CDR1 is MNHNS and CDR2 SASEGT. Trimming cost V 5 bases and J 4 bases; bases outside gene matches: 1.

This clone has more than one count but fewer than ten. This chain joins TRBV6-1 and TRBJ1-5; D unclear. The CDR3 spans 13 residues. V lost 8 bases to trimming and J lost 4 bases, with 12 bases between them. Germline V CDR1 and CDR2: MNHNS, SASEGT. The CDR3 nucleotides read TGTGCCAGCGAGGGTGGGGAGAATCAGCCCCAGCATTTT. This encodes CASEGGENQPQHF.

The chain uses TRBV6-6 and TRBJ2-7; TRBD1 matches at 9 bases. After removal of 5 bases from V and 5 bases from J, the junction contained 4 bases not matched to a gene. Germline loops: CDR1 MNHNY, CDR2 SVGAGI (reference sequence). This CDR3 is built from 13 residues. CDR3 DNA: TGTGCCAGCAGTAAGGGACAGGGCCACGAGCAGTACTTC. It codes for CASSKGQGHEQYF.

The gene calls are TRBV10-3 and TRBJ1-1, with 8 bases fitting TRBD1. CDR3 length: 14 residues. Losses at the gene ends were 5 bases for V and 4 bases for J; bases not matched to a gene: 6. Germline CDR1 ENHRY, CDR2 SYGVKD. The CDR3 spells CAISLQGGGTEAFF. CDR3 sequence (DNA): TGTGCCATCAGTCTACAGGGGGGGGGCACTGAAGCTTTCTTT.

The chain joins TRBV11-2 to TRBJ1-2, with 7 positions matching TRBD1. Germline V lookup: CDR1 SGHAT, CDR2 FQNNGV. There are 13 residues in the CDR3. The J segment lost 6 bases and the V segment lost 5 bases, leaving 6 bases of the junction unmatched. The CDR3 sequence is CASSRRQGDGYTF. CDR3 coding DNA: TGTGCCAGCAGCCGCCGACAGGGCGATGGCTACACCTTC.

The rearrangement uses TRBV6-1 and TRBJ2-3, with 7 bases that match TRBD1. The germline CDR1 and CDR2 sequences are MNHNS and SASEGT. Trimming at V came to 6 bases and at J to 2 bases, leaving 2 bases not matched to a gene. The CDR3 is 13 residues long. CDR3 DNA: TGTGCCAGCAGACAGGGGTTCACAGATACGCAGTATTTT. It codes for CASRQGFTDTQYF.

V is TRBV10-1 and J is TRBJ2-7; 10 nucleotides match TRBD2. Germline lookup yields CDR1 WNHNN and CDR2 SYGVQD (reference sequence). After removal of 6 bases from V and 3 bases from J, the junction contained 2 bases not matched to a gene. The CDR3 extends over 13 amino acids. CDR3: CASSLAGDYEQYF. For the CDR3, the DNA is TGCGCCAGCAGCCTAGCGGGAGACTACGAGCAGTACTTC.

The chain links TRBV5-1 to TRBJ1-1; 7 bases agree with TRBD1. V dropped 3 bases and J dropped 1; count of bases not matched to a gene: 6. The V gene's germline CDR1 is SGHRS and CDR2 YFSETQ. The CDR3 runs to 15 residues. The CDR3, as DNA: TGCGCCAGCAGCTGGGGACAGCTCGGGAACACTGAAGCTTTCTTT. It yields the protein CASSWGQLGNTEAFF.

This CDR3 is CASSLGGQGAYGYTF. The DNA for the CDR3 is TGTGCCAGCAGCTTAGGGGGACAGGGAGCCTATGGCTACACCTTC. V usage is TRBV7-9 and J usage is TRBJ1-2; 9 positions agree with TRBD1. This CDR3 region has 15 residues. The V and J ends lost 1 base and 4 bases, in that order; junction bases with no gene match: 4. Germline-derived CDR1 and CDR2 are SEHNR and FQNEAQ (reference sequence).

The V and J genes are TRBV27 and TRBJ1-5; 9 nucleotides match TRBD1. The length of the CDR3 is 16 residues. The junction had 5 bases not matched to a gene; V was cut back by 3 bases and J by 2 bases. Germline-derived CDR1 and CDR2 are MNHEY and SMNVEV (reference sequence). CDR3 sequence reads: CASSFTGGKGNQPQHF. The CDR3 DNA reads as TGTGCCAGCAGTTTCACAGGGGGCAAGGGCAATCAGCCCCAGCATTTT.

The rearrangement links TRBV7-9 to TRBJ2-2; weak D call: TRBD1 (6 bases). The CDR3 length is 15 residues. Germline-derived CDR1 and CDR2 are SEHNR and FQNEAQ (reference sequence). V dropped 6 bases and J dropped 6 bases, with 17 bases sitting between them. The CDR3 loop reads CASSPTGYQAGELFF. The CDR3 DNA is TGTGCCAGCAGTCCTACAGGGTATCAGGCCGGGGAGCTGTTTTTT.

The chain employs TRBV28 and TRBJ1-5; TRBD1 agrees at 9 bases. Germline V gives CDR1 MDHEN, CDR2 SYDVKM. The CDR3 extends over 15 amino acids. V lost 5 bases and J lost 5; bases outside the gene matches: 7. The CDR3 nucleotides read TGTGCCAGCAGTGAAAGGGGACAGGGCTATCAGCCCCAGCATTTT. Translating it yields CASSERGQGYQPQHF.

This chain links TRBV27 with TRBJ1-1; 8 bases fit TRBD1. Germline V gives CDR1 MNHEY, CDR2 SMNVEV (reference sequence). The ends lost 3 bases at V and 5 bases at J; junction bases unmatched: 5. The CDR3 spans 14 residues. CDR3 loop: CASSLGRGRTEAFF. Here the CDR3 DNA reads TGTGCCAGCAGTTTGGGCAGGGGGCGAACTGAAGCTTTCTTT.

The DNA for the CDR3 is TGTGCCAGCAGTCCCGGGACTAGCGGTTACAATGAGCAGTTCTTC. It yields the protein CASSPGTSGYNEQFF. The chain links TRBV6-6 to TRBJ2-1; the match to TRBD2 covers 11 bases. J gave up 4 bases and V 5 bases, and 4 bases lay outside the gene matches. CDR3 length: 15 amino acids. CDR1 is MNHNY, CDR2 SVGAGI, per germline (reference sequence).

V and J are TRBV10-3 and TRBJ2-3; 12 bases agree with TRBD2. The CDR3 contains 15 residues. V was clipped by 10 bases and J by 6 bases; unmatched bases: 11. CDR1 and CDR2 from the germline V gene are ENHRY and SYGVKD. CDR3 DNA sequence: TGTGCCACCGGGACTAGCGGGTTCCTAACGGATACGCAGTATTTT. As protein: CATGTSGFLTDTQYF.

This sequence joins TRBV19 and TRBJ2-1; 11 nucleotides match TRBD2. V lost 5 bases, J lost 1 base, and 13 bases stayed unmatched. The length of the CDR3 is 19 residues. Per the germline V gene, CDR1 is LNHDA and CDR2 is SQIVND (reference sequence). The CDR3: CASSGEFIAGGPSYNEQFF. DNA for the CDR3: TGTGCCAGTAGTGGGGAGTTCATAGCGGGAGGGCCGTCCTACAATGAGCAGTTCTTC.

This chain connects TRBV6-5 to TRBJ1-4, with D hard to call. The CDR3 loop spans 15 amino acids. The germline CDR1 and CDR2 sequences are MNHEY and SVGAGI. The V and J ends lost 6 bases and 6 bases respectively, with 17 bases between them. The CDR3 is CASSSSGRRDEKLFF. CDR3 DNA sequence: TGTGCCAGCAGCTCCTCGGGGAGGAGAGATGAAAAACTGTTTTTT.

The genes are TRBV27 and TRBJ2-3, with D unclear. Deletions cut 2 bases from V and 1 base from J, with 4 bases between. The CDR3 runs to 13 residues. Germline CDR1 reads MNHEY; CDR2 reads SMNVEV (reference sequence). CDR3 bases: TGTGCCAGCAGTTTACTTCGCACAGATACGCAGTATTTT. Amino acid sequence: CASSLLRTDTQYF.

This chain uses TRBV7-8 with TRBJ2-5; TRBD1 matches at 8 bases. J was trimmed by 4 bases and V by 5 bases; bases with no gene match: 12. This CDR3 has 16 residues. Germline assignment: CDR1 SGHVS and CDR2 FQNEAQ. The chain's CDR3 is CASSHYQPDRAETQYF. The DNA for the CDR3 is TGTGCCAGCAGCCACTACCAACCGGACAGGGCAGAGACCCAGTACTTC.